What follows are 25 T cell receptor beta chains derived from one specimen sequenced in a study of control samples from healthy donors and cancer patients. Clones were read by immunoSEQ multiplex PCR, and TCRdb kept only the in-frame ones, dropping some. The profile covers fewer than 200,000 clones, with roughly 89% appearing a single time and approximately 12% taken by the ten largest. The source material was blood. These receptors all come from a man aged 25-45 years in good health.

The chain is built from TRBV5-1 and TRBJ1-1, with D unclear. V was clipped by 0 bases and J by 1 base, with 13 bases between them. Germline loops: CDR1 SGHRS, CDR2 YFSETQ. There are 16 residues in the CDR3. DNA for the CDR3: TGCGCCAGCAGCTTGGTGGCCACCCCCGGGAACACTGAAGCTTTCTTT. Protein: CASSLVATPGNTEAFF. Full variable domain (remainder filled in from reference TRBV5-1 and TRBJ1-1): KAGVTQTPRYLIKTRGQQVTLSCSPISGHRSVSWYQQTPGQGLQFLFEYFSETQRNKGNFPGRFSGRQFSNSRSEMNVSTLELGDSALYLCASSLVATPGNTEAFFGQGTRLTVV.

CDR3 loop: CASSSIGTGVDGEAFF. CDR3 in DNA: TGTGCCAGCAGCTCAATAGGGACAGGCGTAGATGGTGAAGCTTTCTTT. The gene calls are TRBV9 and TRBJ1-1, with 8 nucleotides matching TRBD1. Germline V gene sequence: CDR1 SGDLS, CDR2 YYNGEE. The CDR3 extends over 16 amino acids. V gave up 4 bases and J gave up 7 bases; unmatched junction bases: 15.

CDR3 sequence reads: CASRYRSYGYTF. CDR3 coding DNA: TGTGCCAGCAGGTATAGATCCTATGGCTACACCTTC. The chain employs TRBV12-3 or TRBV12-4 and TRBJ1-2; D unresolved. This CDR3 spans 12 amino acids. Between the trimmed V and J ends, which lost 6 bases and 4 bases, there was a span of 9 bases.

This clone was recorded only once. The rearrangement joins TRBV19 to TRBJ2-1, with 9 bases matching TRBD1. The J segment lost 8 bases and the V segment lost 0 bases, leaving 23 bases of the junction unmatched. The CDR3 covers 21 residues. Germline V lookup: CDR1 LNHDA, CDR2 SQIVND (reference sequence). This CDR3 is CASSIDGLTSFAGQGRDEQFF. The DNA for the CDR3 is TGTGCCAGTAGTATAGATGGATTAACTAGCTTTGCGGGACAGGGTCGCGATGAGCAGTTCTTC.

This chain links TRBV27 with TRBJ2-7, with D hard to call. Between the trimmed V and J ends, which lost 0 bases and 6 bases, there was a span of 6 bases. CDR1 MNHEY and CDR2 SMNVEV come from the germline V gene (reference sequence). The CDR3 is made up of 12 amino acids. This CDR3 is CASSLSGAEQYF. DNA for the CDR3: TGTGCCAGCAGTTTATCTGGCGCCGAGCAGTACTTC.

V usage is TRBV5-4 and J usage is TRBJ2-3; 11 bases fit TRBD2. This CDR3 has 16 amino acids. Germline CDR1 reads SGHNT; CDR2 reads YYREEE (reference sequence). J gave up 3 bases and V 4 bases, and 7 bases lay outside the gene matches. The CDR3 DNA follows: TGTGCCAGCAGCATCAAAATAGCGGGAGGGACAGATACGCAGTATTTT. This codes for CASSIKIAGGTDTQYF.

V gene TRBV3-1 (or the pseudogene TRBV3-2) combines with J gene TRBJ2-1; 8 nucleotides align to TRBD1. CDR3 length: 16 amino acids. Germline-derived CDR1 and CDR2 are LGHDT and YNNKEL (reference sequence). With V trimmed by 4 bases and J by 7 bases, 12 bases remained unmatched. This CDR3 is CASSLQGALGGNEQFF. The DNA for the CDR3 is TGTGCCAGCAGCCTCCAGGGGGCCCTGGGCGGGAATGAGCAGTTCTTC.

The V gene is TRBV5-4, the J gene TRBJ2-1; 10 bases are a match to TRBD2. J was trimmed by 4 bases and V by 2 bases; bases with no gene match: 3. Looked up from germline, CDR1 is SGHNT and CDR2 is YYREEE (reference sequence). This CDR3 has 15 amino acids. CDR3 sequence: CASSFGLAEYNEQFF. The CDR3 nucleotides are TGTGCCAGCAGCTTTGGACTAGCGGAATACAATGAGCAGTTCTTC.

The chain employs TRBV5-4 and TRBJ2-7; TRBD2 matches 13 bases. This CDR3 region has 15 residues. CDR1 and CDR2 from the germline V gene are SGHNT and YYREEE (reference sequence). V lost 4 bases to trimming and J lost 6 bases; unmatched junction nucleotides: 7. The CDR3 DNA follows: TGTGCCAGCAGCGGGACTAGCGGGACGCTCAGCGAGCAGTACTTC. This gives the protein CASSGTSGTLSEQYF.

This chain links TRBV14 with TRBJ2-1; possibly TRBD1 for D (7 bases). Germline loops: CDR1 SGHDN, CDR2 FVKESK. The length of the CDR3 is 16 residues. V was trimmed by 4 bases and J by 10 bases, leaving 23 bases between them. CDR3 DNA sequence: TGTGCCAGCAGCCCCCTCGGAGGGGGCGAGGTTAGGGAGCAGTTCTTC. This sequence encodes CASSPLGGGEVREQFF.

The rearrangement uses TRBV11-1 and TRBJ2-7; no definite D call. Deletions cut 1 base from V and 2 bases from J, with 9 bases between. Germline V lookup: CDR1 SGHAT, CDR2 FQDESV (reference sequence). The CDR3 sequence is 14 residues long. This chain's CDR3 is CASSLETNPYEQYF. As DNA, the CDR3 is TGTGCCAGCAGCTTAGAGACAAACCCCTACGAGCAGTACTTC.

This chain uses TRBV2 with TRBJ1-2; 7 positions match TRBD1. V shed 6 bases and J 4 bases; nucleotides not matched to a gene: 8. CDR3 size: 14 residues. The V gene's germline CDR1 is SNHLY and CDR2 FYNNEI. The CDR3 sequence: CASRDEGQSYGYTF. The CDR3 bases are TGTGCCAGCAGGGACGAGGGACAGTCCTATGGCTACACCTTC.

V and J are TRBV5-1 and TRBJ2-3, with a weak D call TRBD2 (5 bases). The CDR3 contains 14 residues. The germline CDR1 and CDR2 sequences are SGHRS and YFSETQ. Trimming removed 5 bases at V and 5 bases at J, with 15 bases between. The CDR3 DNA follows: TGCGCCAGCAGTGCGGGCGCGGTAGGAGATACGCAGTATTTT. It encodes CASSAGAVGDTQYF. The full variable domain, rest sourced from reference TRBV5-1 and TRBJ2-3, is KAGVTQTPRYLIKTRGQQVTLSCSPISGHRSVSWYQQTPGQGLQFLFEYFSETQRNKGNFPGRFSGRQFSNSRSEMNVSTLELGDSALYLCASSAGAVGDTQYFGPGTRLTVL.

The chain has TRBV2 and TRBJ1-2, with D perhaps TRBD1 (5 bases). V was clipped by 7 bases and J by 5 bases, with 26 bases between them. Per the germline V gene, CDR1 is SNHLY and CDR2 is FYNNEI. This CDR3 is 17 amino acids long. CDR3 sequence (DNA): TGTGCCAGCACCATGACTGACAAGGACATATTAAAATATGGCTACACCTTC. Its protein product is CASTMTDKDILKYGYTF.

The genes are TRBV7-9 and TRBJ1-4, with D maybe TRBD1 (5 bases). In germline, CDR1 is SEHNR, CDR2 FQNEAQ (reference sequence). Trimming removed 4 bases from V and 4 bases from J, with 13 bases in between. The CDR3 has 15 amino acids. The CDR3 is CASSYQGRSNEKLFF. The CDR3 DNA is TGTGCCAGCAGCTACCAGGGTCGAAGTAATGAAAAACTGTTTTTT. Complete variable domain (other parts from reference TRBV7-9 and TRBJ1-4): DTGVSQNPRHKITKRGQNVTFRCDPISEHNRLYWYRQTLGQGPEFLTYFQNEAQLEKSRLLSDRFSAERPKGSFSTLEIQRTEQGDSAMYLCASSYQGRSNEKLFFGSGTQLSVL.

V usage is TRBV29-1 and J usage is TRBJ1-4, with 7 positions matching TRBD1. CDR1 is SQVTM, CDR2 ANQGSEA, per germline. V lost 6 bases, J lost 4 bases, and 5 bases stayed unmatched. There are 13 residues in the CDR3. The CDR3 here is CSVAGQLNEKLFF. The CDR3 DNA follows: TGCAGCGTCGCGGGACAGCTTAATGAAAAACTGTTTTTT. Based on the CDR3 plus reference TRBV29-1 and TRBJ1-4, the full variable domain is SAVISQKPSRDICQRGTSLTIQCQVDSQVTMMFWYRQQPGQSLTLIATANQGSEATYESGFVIDKFPISRPNLTFSTLTVSNMSPEDSSIYLCSVAGQLNEKLFFGSGTQLSVL.

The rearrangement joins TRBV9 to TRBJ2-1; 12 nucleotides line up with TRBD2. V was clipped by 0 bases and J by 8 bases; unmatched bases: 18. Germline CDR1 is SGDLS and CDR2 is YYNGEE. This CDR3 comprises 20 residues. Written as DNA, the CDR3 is TGTGCCAGCAGCGTAGATCCTAGCGGGGGGGAGGATGCACAGCACGATGAGCAGTTCTTC. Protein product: CASSVDPSGGEDAQHDEQFF.

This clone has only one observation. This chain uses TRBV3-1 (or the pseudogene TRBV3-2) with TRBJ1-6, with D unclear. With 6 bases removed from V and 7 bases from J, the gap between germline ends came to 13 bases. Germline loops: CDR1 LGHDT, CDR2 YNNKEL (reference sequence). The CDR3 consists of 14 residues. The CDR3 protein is CASSLYDYNSPLHF. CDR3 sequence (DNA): TGTGCCAGCAGTCTATACGATTACAATTCACCCCTCCACTTT.

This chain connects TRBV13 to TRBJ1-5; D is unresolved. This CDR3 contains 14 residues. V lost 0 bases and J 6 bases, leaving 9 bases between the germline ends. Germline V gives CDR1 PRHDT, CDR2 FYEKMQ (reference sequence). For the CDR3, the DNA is TGTGCCAGCAGCTTAGGCTCGGGTCGTCAGCCCCAGCATTTT. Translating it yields CASSLGSGRQPQHF.

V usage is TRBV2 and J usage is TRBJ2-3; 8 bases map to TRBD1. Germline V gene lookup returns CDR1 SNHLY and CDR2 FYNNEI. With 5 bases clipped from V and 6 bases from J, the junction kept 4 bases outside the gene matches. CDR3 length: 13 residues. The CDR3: CASSRQGWDTQYF. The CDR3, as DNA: TGTGCCAGCAGTCGACAGGGGTGGGATACGCAGTATTTT.

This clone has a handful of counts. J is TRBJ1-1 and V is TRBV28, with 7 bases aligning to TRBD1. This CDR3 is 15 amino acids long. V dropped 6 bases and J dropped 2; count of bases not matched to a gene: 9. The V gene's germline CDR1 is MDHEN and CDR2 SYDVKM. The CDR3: CASSARRDRNTEAFF. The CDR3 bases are TGTGCCAGCAGCGCCCGCCGGGACAGAAACACTGAAGCTTTCTTT.

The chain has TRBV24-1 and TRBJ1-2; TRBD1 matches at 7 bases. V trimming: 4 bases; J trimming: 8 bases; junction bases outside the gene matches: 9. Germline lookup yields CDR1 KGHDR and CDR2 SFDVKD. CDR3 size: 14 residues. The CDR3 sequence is CATSDPGQPSGYTF. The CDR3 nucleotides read TGTGCCACCAGTGACCCGGGACAGCCGTCGGGCTACACCTTC.

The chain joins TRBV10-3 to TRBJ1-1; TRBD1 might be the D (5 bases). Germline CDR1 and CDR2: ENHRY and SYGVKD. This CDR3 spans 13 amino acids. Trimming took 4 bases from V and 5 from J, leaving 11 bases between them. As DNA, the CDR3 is TGTGCCATCAGTGCAGAGGGGAAGACTGAAGCTTTCTTT. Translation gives CAISAEGKTEAFF.

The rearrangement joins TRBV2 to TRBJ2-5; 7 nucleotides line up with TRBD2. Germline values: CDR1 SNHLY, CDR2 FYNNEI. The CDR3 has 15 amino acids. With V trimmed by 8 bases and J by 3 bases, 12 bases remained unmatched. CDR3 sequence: CASDPQGLNKETQYF. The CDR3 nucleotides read TGTGCCAGCGACCCTCAGGGACTAAATAAAGAGACCCAGTACTTC.

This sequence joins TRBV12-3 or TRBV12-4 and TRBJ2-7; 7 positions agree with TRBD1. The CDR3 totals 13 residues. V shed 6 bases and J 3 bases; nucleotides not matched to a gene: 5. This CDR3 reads CASSTGTDYEQYF. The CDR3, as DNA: TGTGCCAGCAGCACCGGGACAGACTACGAGCAGTACTTC.